Following are 3 T cell receptor beta chains from one sample sequenced in a study of regulatory T cells in long-lasting Graves disease. Both iRepertoire HTBI primers and Arm-PCR of CDR3 regions were used to build the TCR beta libraries. TCRdb re-derived calls from the multiplex PCR reads in MiXCR, one entry per CDR3 protein. This table holds some 500,000 distinct CDR3 sequences, 15% to 20% found once. The time point: newly diagnosed GD, antithyroid drugs for less than 3 months. The authors made the TCR library using RNA they extracted from PBMCs. These data also featured in a second study, about T cells in Graves' hyperthyroidism and ophthalmopathy.

The starting material was peripheral blood mononuclear cells (PBMCs), obtained at new diagnosis, from a patient treated with antithyroid drugs. Receptor source: a woman aged 35 to 60 with Graves disease.

This clonotype came up many times. The chain uses TRBV20-1 and TRBJ1-1; D is unresolved. Germline lookup yields CDR1 DFQATT and CDR2 SNEGSKA (reference sequence). This CDR3 spans 11 amino acids. The V end was cut by 0 bases, the J end by 5 bases, with 4 bases between. The CDR3 loop is CSARDGTEAFF. The DNA for the CDR3 is TGCAGTGCTAGAGATGGGACTGAAGCTTTCTTT.

V is TRBV6-7 and J is TRBJ1-2; D remains ambiguous. TRBV6-7 is recorded as an ORF, its role being uncertain. Deletions cut 11 bases from V and 6 bases from J, with 13 bases between. The CDR3 is made up of 11 amino acids. The CDR3 DNA is TGTGCCTTACGGAGACGAGATGGCTACACCTTC. It translates to CALRRRDGYTF.

This clonotype was detected ten times or more. DNA of the CDR3: TGTGCCAGCAGTGCTTGGGGAGCCAAAAACATTCAGTACTTC. Its translation: CASSAWGAKNIQYF. The rearrangement joins TRBV12-3 or TRBV12-4 to TRBJ2-4, with D uncertain. Between the trimmed V and J ends, which lost 5 bases and 0 bases, there was a span of 8 bases. This CDR3 comprises 14 residues.